The 4 T cell receptor beta chains given below trace back to one sample, sequenced in a study of T cell repertoires in cytomegalovirus infection. TCRdb re-called the reads with MiXCR, one entry per CDR3 protein. The sample has under 40,000 distinct CDR3 sequences, roughly half seen once. These receptors lack a known antigen. The sequenced sample was CD8+ T cells from cultured PBMCs, obtained from culture after CMV antigen stimulation. The source of these receptors is a human donor in good health (CMV status not recorded). Some clones in this sample may be carry-over from other donors' samples.

V is TRBV28 and J is TRBJ2-7; D is perhaps TRBD1 (5 bases). Trimming cost V 2 bases and J 2 bases, with 22 bases left between them. CDR3 length: 18 residues. The germline V gene has CDR1 MDHEN and CDR2 SYDVKM. Here the CDR3 DNA reads TGTGCCAGCAGTTTAGGGGTGGGCGACAGATATTTTCCCTACGAGCAGTACTTC. This encodes CASSLGVGDRYFPYEQYF.

The chain uses TRBV4-1 and TRBJ1-2, with TRBD1 as a possible D gene (6 bases). V was pared by 6 bases and J by 4 bases, with 12 bases between. Germline V gene data show CDR1 as MGHRA and CDR2 as YSYEKL. The CDR3 extends over 13 amino acids. DNA for the CDR3: TGCGCCAGCAGTCATGGGGGCCCCTATGGCTACACCTTC. This encodes CASSHGGPYGYTF.

This clonotype was detected ten times or more. DNA of the CDR3: TGCAGTGCGATCACAGGGGCCATCAATCAGCCCCAGCATTTT. It codes for CSAITGAINQPQHF. The genes are TRBV20-1 and TRBJ1-5, with TRBD1 matching 7 bases. The length of the CDR3 is 14 residues. The germline CDR1 and CDR2 sequences are DFQATT and SNEGSKA (reference sequence). Trimming at V came to 6 bases and at J to 3 bases, leaving 8 bases not matched to a gene.

The rearrangement joins TRBV24-1 to TRBJ2-2; no clear D. Germline V gene lookup returns CDR1 KGHDR and CDR2 SFDVKD. V dropped 5 bases and J dropped 7 bases, with 7 bases sitting between them. This CDR3 region has 12 residues. CDR3 DNA: TGTGCCACCAGTGCTAGAGTCGGGGAGCTGTTTTTT. Its protein product is CATSARVGELFF.